This T cell receptor beta chain was captured by sequencing in a study of blood T cell repertoires in COVID-19. Adults between roughly 18 and 95 years of age took part from 24 US areas. Which cohort a participant joined came from the clinical history participants gave. Donors of Cohort 3 who recovered were those that had two negative PCRs, clearance, or symptom resolution. With 1 base removed from V and 4 bases from J, the gap between germline ends came to 15 bases. Germline loops: CDR1 SGHRS, CDR2 YFSETQ. The CDR3 has 15 amino acids. In the authors' methods: For nucleated cells, counts were estimated from reference gene primer amplification. Assay used: immunoSEQ multiplex PCR; TCRdb lists only in-frame clones, some missing. For V, J and clone size, that table is used; D and trimming come from the DNA. The data contain roughly 230,000 clones, 80% to 85% of them singletons.

Sequencing was carried out using PBMCs or T cells enriched from blood (not recorded which). This rearrangement joins TRBV5-1 to TRBJ2-7; a possible D gene is TRBD1 (6 bases). The TCR was taken from a middle-aged man who had recovered from COVID-19. This chain's CDR3 is CASSLTGTGEYEQYF. The CDR3 DNA sequence: TGCGCCAGCAGCTTGACAGGGACCGGGGAATACGAGCAGTACTTC.